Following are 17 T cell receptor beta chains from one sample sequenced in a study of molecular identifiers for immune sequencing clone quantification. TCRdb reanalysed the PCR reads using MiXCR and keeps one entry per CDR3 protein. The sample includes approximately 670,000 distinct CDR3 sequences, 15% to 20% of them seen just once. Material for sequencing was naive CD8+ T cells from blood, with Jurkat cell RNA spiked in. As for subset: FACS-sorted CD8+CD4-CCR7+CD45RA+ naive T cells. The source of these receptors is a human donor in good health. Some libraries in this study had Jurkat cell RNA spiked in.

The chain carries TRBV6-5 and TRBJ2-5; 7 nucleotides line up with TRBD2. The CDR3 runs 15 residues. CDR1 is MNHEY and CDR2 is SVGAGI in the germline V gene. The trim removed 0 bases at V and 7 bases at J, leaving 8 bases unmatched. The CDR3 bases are TGTGCCAGCAGTTACTCGAGGGAGGGCGTGGGGACCCAGTACTTC. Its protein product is CASSYSREGVGTQYF.

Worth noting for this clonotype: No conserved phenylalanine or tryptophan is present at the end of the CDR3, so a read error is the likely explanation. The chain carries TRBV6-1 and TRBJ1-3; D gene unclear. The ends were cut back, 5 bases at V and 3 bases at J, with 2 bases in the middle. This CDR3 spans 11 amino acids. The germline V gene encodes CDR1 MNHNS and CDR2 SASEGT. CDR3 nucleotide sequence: TGTGCCAGCAGTAATGGAAACACCATATATCTT. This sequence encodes CASSNGNTIYL.

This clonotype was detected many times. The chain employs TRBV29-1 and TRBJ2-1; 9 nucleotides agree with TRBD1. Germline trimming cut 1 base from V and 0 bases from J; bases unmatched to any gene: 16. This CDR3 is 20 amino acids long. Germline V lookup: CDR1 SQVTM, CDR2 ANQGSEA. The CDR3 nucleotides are TGCAGCGTTGAAGCCGTCCCGGGACAGGGAGTAAAAAGCTCCTACAATGAGCAGTTCTTC. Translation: CSVEAVPGQGVKSSYNEQFF.

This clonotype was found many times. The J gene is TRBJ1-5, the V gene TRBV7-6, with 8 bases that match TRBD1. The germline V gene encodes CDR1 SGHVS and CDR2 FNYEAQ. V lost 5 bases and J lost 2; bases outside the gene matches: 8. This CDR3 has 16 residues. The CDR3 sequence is CASSQSGGAGNQPQHF. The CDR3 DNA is TGTGCCAGCAGCCAGTCAGGGGGCGCTGGCAATCAGCCCCAGCATTTT.

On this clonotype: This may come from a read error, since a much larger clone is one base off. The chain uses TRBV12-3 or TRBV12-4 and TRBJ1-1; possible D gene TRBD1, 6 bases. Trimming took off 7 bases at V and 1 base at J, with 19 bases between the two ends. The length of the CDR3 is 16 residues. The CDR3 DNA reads TGTGCCAGCAAGTCCTCACGACAGGAGGCGAACACTGAAGCTTTCTTT. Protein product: CASKSSRQEANTEAFF.

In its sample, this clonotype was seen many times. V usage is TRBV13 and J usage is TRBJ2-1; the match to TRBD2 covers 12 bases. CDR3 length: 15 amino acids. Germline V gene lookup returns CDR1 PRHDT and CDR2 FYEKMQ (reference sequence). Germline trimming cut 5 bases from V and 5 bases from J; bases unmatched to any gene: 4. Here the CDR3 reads CASSTGLAGNNEQFF. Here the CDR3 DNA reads TGTGCCAGCAGCACGGGACTAGCGGGTAACAATGAGCAGTTCTTC.

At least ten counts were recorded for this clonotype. The CDR3 DNA is TGTGCCTGGAGTGTATACGGAAATCAGCCCCAGCATTTT. Residues: CAWSVYGNQPQHF. The chain carries TRBV30 and TRBJ1-5; D remains unclear. The V end was cut by 0 bases, the J end by 4 bases, with 7 bases between. From germline, CDR1 is GTSNPN and CDR2 SVGIG (reference sequence). The length of the CDR3 is 13 residues.

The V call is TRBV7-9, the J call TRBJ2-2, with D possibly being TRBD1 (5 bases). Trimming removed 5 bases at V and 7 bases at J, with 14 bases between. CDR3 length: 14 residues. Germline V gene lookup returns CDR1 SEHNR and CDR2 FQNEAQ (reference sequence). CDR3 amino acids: CASSLGQGVGELFF. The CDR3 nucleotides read TGTGCCAGCAGCCTGGGGCAGGGTGTCGGGGAGCTGTTTTTT.

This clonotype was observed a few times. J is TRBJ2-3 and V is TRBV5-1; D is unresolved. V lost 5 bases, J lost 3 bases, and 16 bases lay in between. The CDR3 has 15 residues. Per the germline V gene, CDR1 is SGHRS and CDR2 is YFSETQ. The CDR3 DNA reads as TGCGCCAGCAGTGGCCATTTGAGTGGGACAGATACGCAGTATTTT. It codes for CASSGHLSGTDTQYF.

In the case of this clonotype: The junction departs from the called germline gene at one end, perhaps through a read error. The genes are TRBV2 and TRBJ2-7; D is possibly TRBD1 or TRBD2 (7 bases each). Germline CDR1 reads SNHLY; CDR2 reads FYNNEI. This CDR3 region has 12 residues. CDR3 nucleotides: TGTGCCAGCACAGGGGGGGCCTACGAGCAGCACTTC. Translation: CASTGGAYEQHF.

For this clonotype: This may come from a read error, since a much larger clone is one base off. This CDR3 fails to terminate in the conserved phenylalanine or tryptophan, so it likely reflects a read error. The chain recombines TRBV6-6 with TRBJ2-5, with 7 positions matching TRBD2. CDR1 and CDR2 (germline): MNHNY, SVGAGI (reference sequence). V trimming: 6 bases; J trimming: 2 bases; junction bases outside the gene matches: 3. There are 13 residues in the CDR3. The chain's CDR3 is CASRLLAQETQYY. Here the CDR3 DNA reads TGTGCCAGCAGGTTACTAGCGCAAGAGACCCAGTACTAC.

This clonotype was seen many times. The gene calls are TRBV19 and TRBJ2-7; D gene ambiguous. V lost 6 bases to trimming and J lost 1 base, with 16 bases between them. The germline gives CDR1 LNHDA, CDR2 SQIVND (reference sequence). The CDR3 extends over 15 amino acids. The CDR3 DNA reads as TGTGCCAGTAGATCAAGTTCCGGCGGATCCTACGAGCAGTACTTC. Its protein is CASRSSSGGSYEQYF.

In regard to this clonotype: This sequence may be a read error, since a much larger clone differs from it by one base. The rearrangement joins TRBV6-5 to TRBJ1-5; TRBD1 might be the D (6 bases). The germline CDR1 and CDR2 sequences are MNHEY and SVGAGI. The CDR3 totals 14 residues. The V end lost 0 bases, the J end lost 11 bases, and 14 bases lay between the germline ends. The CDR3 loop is CASSYSGAGQAQHF. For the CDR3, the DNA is TGTGCCAGCAGTTACTCGGGGGCAGGGCAGGCCCAGCATTTT.

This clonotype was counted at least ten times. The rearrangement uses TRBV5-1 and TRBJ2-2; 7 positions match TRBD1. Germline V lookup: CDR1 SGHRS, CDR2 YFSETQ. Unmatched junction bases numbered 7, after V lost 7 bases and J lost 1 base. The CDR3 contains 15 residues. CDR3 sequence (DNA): TGCGCCAGCCGGGAACGACAGGGGAACACCGGGGAGCTGTTTTTT. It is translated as CASRERQGNTGELFF.

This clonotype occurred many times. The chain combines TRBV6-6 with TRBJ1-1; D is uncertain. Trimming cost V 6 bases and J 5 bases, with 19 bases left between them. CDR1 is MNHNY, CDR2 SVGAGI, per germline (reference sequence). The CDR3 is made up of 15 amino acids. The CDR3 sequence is CASSPDRHSATEAFF. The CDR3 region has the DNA TGTGCCAGCAGCCCCGACCGGCACTCGGCGACTGAAGCTTTCTTT.

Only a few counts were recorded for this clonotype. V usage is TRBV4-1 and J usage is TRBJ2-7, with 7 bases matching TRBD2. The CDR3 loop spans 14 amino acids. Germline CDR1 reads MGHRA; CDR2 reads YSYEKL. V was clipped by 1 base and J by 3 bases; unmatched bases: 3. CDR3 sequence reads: CASSQGGGFYEQYF. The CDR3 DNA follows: TGCGCCAGCAGCCAAGGGGGGGGGTTCTACGAGCAGTACTTC.

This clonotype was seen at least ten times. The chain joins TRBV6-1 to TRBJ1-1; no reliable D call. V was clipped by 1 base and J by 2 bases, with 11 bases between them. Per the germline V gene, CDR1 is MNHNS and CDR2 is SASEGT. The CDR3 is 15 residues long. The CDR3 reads CASSEVDLGNTEAFF. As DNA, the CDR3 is TGTGCCAGCAGTGAAGTAGACCTGGGAAACACTGAAGCTTTCTTT.